These 3 T cell receptor beta chains share one sample of origin, sequenced in a study of beta chain features in type 1 diabetes. The whole isolated RNA underwent reverse transcription, so sequencing captured expressed TCRB transcripts. TCRdb's copy holds only in-frame clones and misses some; the assay was immunoSEQ multiplex PCR. This sample carries 430,000 or so clones, roughly an eighth of them seen once, and the ten largest clones take 0.035% to 0.05%. The sample comprised naive CD4+ T cells from blood. These receptors originate from a woman in her late teens or twenties in good health.

This clone was observed a few times. The chain carries TRBV30 and TRBJ1-3, with unresolved D. Trimming shortened V by 4 bases and J by 0 bases, and 10 bases separated the two germline ends. The CDR3 has 14 amino acids. Germline V gene sequence: CDR1 GTSNPN, CDR2 SVGIG (reference sequence). The CDR3 reads CAWKITASGNTIYF. As DNA, the CDR3 is TGTGCCTGGAAAATAACAGCCTCTGGAAACACCATATATTTT.

Only a few counts were recorded for this clone. Other nucleotide sequences in the sample specify the same CDR3. The V call is TRBV9, the J call TRBJ2-6; unclear D gene. V was trimmed by 2 bases and J by 4 bases, leaving 4 bases between them. The germline V gene has CDR1 SGDLS and CDR2 YYNGEE. The CDR3 contains 13 residues. The CDR3 coding sequence is TGTGCCAGCAGCGTCGACGGGGCCAACGTCCTGACTTTC. This sequence encodes CASSVDGANVLTF.

V and J are TRBV7-9 and TRBJ2-1; 11 nucleotides match TRBD1. CDR3 length equals 15 residues. CDR1 and CDR2 (germline): SEHNR, FQNEAQ (reference sequence). V trimming: 5 bases; J trimming: 4 bases; junction bases outside the gene matches: 4. The CDR3 DNA reads as TGTGCCAGCAGCCCAGGGACAGGGGGATACAATGAGCAGTTCTTC. It is translated as CASSPGTGGYNEQFF.